A single TCR beta chain is shown here with its context. Using immunoSEQ multiplex PCR, the repertoire was profiled, and TCRdb retains in-frame clones only, with some absent. The sample yields about 97,000 clones, more than 70% seen once. This CDR3 has 18 residues. The germline V gene encodes CDR1 ENHRY and CDR2 SYGVKD. The V gene end was trimmed by 3 bases and the J gene end by 4 bases; junction bases not matched to a gene: 8. This specimen belongs to a study of blood T cell repertoires in COVID-19. For the study at large: Sites across the United States, Italy and Spain contributed samples from acute and convalescent COVID-19. PBMCs, B-cell-depleted T cells, or T cells were the source of the cDNA or gDNA that made up the material.

The rearrangement uses TRBV10-3 and TRBJ2-3, with 15 bases identical to TRBD2. This receptor was obtained from a human donor in a cohort sampled during active COVID-19. Sequences were obtained from peripheral blood. CDR3 nucleotide sequence: TGTGCCATCAGTGACCCAGGGACTAGCGGGAGGATCGCAGATACGCAGTATTTT. Translation: CAISDPGTSGRIADTQYF.